These 19 T cell receptor beta chains originate from one sample sequenced in a study of T cell repertoires in cytomegalovirus infection. Using its own MiXCR run on the reads, TCRdb lists one record per CDR3 protein. The sample has 480,000 or so distinct CDR3 sequences, approximately 11% seen once; the top ten hold 10%. The specimen sequenced was PBMCs. These receptors were collected from a human donor in good health (CMV status not recorded). Some clones in this sample may be carry-over from other donors' samples.

This clonotype showed up many times. The genes are TRBV2 and TRBJ2-4; TRBD2 agrees at 8 bases. The germline gives CDR1 SNHLY, CDR2 FYNNEI. V was clipped by 2 bases and J by 0 bases; unmatched bases: 3. The CDR3 loop spans 16 amino acids. The CDR3 DNA sequence: TGTGCCAGCAGTGAACGTAGCGGGGTAGCCAAAAACATTCAGTACTTC. Translated, it gives CASSERSGVAKNIQYF.

This clonotype was recorded at least ten times. The chain has TRBV11-2 and TRBJ2-3, with a tentative D call TRBD2 (5 bases). V was cut by 10 bases and J by 0 bases, with 11 bases left in between. Per the germline V gene, CDR1 is SGHAT and CDR2 is FQNNGV. The CDR3 length is 13 residues. The CDR3 sequence: CATTLGSTDTQYF. In DNA, the CDR3 is TGTGCCACTACACTAGGGAGCACAGATACGCAGTATTTT.

This clonotype was counted ten times or more. The V gene is TRBV7-9, the J gene TRBJ2-7; 7 bases are a match to TRBD1. V dropped 6 bases and J dropped 1; count of bases not matched to a gene: 3. The length of the CDR3 is 13 residues. CDR1 SEHNR and CDR2 FQNEAQ come from the germline V gene (reference sequence). The CDR3 spells CASRRQGSYEQYF. CDR3 nucleotides: TGTGCCAGCAGAAGACAGGGATCCTACGAGCAGTACTTC.

This clonotype was counted at least ten times. CDR3 bases: TGCGCCAGCAGCCAGGGACAGGGGGGAGCGAGTGAGCAGTTCTTC. Its translation is CASSQGQGGASEQFF. The V call is TRBV5-1, the J call TRBJ2-1; 11 bases line up with TRBD1. The V gene end was trimmed by 4 bases and the J gene end by 9 bases; junction bases not matched to a gene: 9. The CDR3 consists of 15 residues. CDR1 and CDR2 from the germline V gene are SGHRS and YFSETQ.

A note on this clonotype: One base away lies a much larger clone, so this may be a sequencing read error. The chain recombines TRBV12-5 with TRBJ2-5; D is uncertain. The CDR3 sequence is 14 residues long. V dropped 3 bases and J dropped 6 bases, with 14 bases sitting between them. Germline V CDR1 and CDR2: LGHNT, FRNRAP. The CDR3 sequence is CASGFSQRGKTQYF. Here the CDR3 DNA reads TGTGCTAGTGGTTTCTCACAGCGCGGTAAGACCCAGTACTTC.

The sample holds many counts of this clonotype. This chain joins TRBV3-1 and TRBJ2-7; D uncertain. This CDR3 comprises 14 residues. V was pared by 0 bases and J by 4 bases, with 10 bases between. CDR1 and CDR2 (germline): LGHDT, YNNKEL (reference sequence). The CDR3 sequence: CASSQDWAAYEQYF. CDR3 in DNA: TGTGCCAGCAGCCAAGATTGGGCAGCGTACGAGCAGTACTTC.

There are a few counts of this clonotype. V is TRBV20-1 and J is TRBJ2-5; perhaps D is TRBD1 or TRBD2 (7 bases each). There are 13 residues in the CDR3. Germline CDR1 and CDR2: DFQATT and SNEGSKA (reference sequence). CDR3 bases: TGCAGCGAACGACAGGGAGGGGAAGAGACCCAGTACTTC. This encodes CSERQGGEETQYF.

This clonotype has ten or more counts. The rearrangement joins TRBV5-1 to TRBJ2-5; D uncertain. The CDR3 is 15 residues long. The germline V and J ends were trimmed by 0 bases and 4 bases, with 13 bases remaining between them. Germline lookup yields CDR1 SGHRS and CDR2 YFSETQ. The CDR3 DNA is TGCGCCAGCAGCTTGGCAGACCCGAAGGGAGAGACCCAGTACTTC. Amino acid sequence: CASSLADPKGETQYF.

Many counts were recorded for this clonotype. The rearrangement uses TRBV6-1 and TRBJ2-5; TRBD1 might be the D (6 bases). Trimming stripped 1 base from V and 2 bases from J, with 14 bases between. The germline CDR1 and CDR2 sequences are MNHNS and SASEGT. The CDR3 runs to 16 residues. The CDR3 loop reads CASSEGWGTGQETQYF. The CDR3 DNA reads as TGTGCCAGCAGTGAAGGGTGGGGAACAGGGCAAGAGACCCAGTACTTC.

V usage is TRBV2 and J usage is TRBJ2-2; 8 bases match TRBD2. V dropped 6 bases and J dropped 1; count of bases not matched to a gene: 16. The germline CDR1 and CDR2 sequences are SNHLY and FYNNEI. The CDR3 sequence is 19 residues long. The CDR3 spells CASRLPGGRLAENTGELFF. The CDR3 DNA follows: TGTGCCAGCAGACTACCGGGAGGGAGGTTAGCGGAGAACACCGGGGAGCTGTTTTTT.

The V and J genes are TRBV9 and TRBJ2-2; D unresolved. Germline V gene sequence: CDR1 SGDLS, CDR2 YYNGEE. There are 15 residues in the CDR3. The V gene lost 2 bases and the J gene lost 4 bases, with 12 bases spanning the gap. CDR3 loop: CASSVGLRGTGELFF. CDR3 sequence (DNA): TGTGCCAGCAGCGTGGGGTTACGTGGCACCGGGGAGCTGTTTTTT.

This clonotype was counted many times. The rearrangement links TRBV10-3 to TRBJ2-1, with D tentatively TRBD1 or TRBD2 (7 bases each). Trimming cost V 10 bases and J 5 bases, with 18 bases left between them. CDR3 size: 14 residues. Germline assignment: CDR1 ENHRY and CDR2 SYGVKD. CDR3 coding DNA: TGTGCCAGCTCAGGGGGAGGGAGAAACAATGAGCAGTTCTTC. Its protein product is CASSGGGRNNEQFF.

Many counts were recorded for this clonotype. The chain links TRBV12-3 or TRBV12-4 to TRBJ2-1, with 12 bases aligning to TRBD2. Trimming cost V 7 bases and J 14 bases; bases outside gene matches: 6. The CDR3 extends over 12 amino acids. CDR3 loop: CASTFLAGGKFF. The CDR3 bases are TGTGCCAGCACGTTCCTAGCGGGGGGGAAGTTCTTC.

This clonotype was observed at least ten times. The V gene is TRBV4-2, the J gene TRBJ2-2; TRBD2 matches 9 bases. The germline gives CDR1 LGHNA, CDR2 YNFKEQ. The length of the CDR3 is 18 residues. V shed 0 bases, J shed 4 bases, and the junction held 9 bases outside the gene matches. The CDR3 DNA sequence: TGTGCCAGCAGCCAAGAGCCAGCGGGAGGACCCGGCACCGGGGAGCTGTTTTTT. Amino acids: CASSQEPAGGPGTGELFF.

The genes are TRBV19 and TRBJ2-7; D is possibly TRBD2 (5 bases). In germline, CDR1 is LNHDA, CDR2 SQIVND (reference sequence). The CDR3 contains 15 residues. Trimming took 1 base from V and 2 from J, leaving 12 bases between them. CDR3 loop: CASSIGGSVTYEQYF. The CDR3 DNA follows: TGTGCCAGTAGTATAGGCGGTAGCGTTACCTACGAGCAGTACTTC.

This clonotype was detected ten times or more. The V and J genes are TRBV20-1 and TRBJ2-1; possibly TRBD1 or TRBD2 for D (5 bases each). Germline lookup yields CDR1 DFQATT and CDR2 SNEGSKA (reference sequence). The V end was cut by 5 bases, the J end by 0 bases, with 14 bases between. The CDR3 extends over 15 amino acids. The CDR3 reads CSAGTPSLSYNEQFF. Written as DNA, the CDR3 is TGCAGTGCTGGGACCCCGTCCCTCTCCTACAATGAGCAGTTCTTC.

This clonotype was observed a few times. The rearrangement links TRBV19 to TRBJ2-3, with 9 bases matching TRBD1. The CDR3 spans 16 residues. V trimming: 7 bases; J trimming: 0 bases; junction bases outside the gene matches: 8. Germline V gene lookup returns CDR1 LNHDA and CDR2 SQIVND (reference sequence). The CDR3 is CASIPGGQGSTDTQYF. Written as DNA, the CDR3 is TGTGCCAGTATCCCAGGGGGACAGGGTAGCACAGATACGCAGTATTTT.

The V call is TRBV29-1, the J call TRBJ2-1; 15 bases agree with TRBD2. With 7 bases clipped from V and 9 bases from J, the junction kept 10 bases outside the gene matches. In germline, CDR1 is SQVTM, CDR2 ANQGSEA. CDR3 size: 15 residues. The CDR3 region is CSGTSGRASGAEQFF. The CDR3 DNA is TGCAGCGGGACTAGCGGGAGGGCCTCCGGGGCTGAGCAGTTCTTC.

This clonotype showed up many times. The J gene is TRBJ2-1, the V gene TRBV12-3 or TRBV12-4; a weak D match, TRBD2 (6 bases). The CDR3 has 13 amino acids. Trimming took 7 bases from V and 7 from J, leaving 14 bases between them. The CDR3 bases are TGTGCCAGCACCCCTGGGGGGACTAATGAGCAGTTCTTC. Its protein product is CASTPGGTNEQFF.